This is a list of T cell receptor beta chains from one sample in a study of memory CD4+ T cells and cytomegalovirus serostatus. The protocol was immunoSEQ multiplex PCR, while the TCRdb copy is restricted to in-frame clones and leaves out a portion. Of 55,000 or so clones detected, around 80% appear once; the ten largest clones hold roughly 1.4%. Sequencing was done on a sample of memory CD4+ T cells from blood. The receptor source for this set is an adult in good health and CMV-seropositive. The conserved cysteine and the conserved F or W are not part of the CDR3 here.

v_call cdr3_aa
TRBV5-6 ASSLGQVFYEQY
TRBV5-5 ASSLGGGYGYT
TRBV18 ASSPLSGNTIY
TRBV18 ASSPQSRADEKLF
TRBV18 ASSPGRGNEQF
TRBV9 ASSVGSYNYGYT
TRBV7-2 ASSLAGTRETQY
TRBV27 ASRESPGYAHNEQF
TRBV6-1 ASSEARVRDRVY
TRBV19 ASGGQAGRSYNEQF
TRBV6-1 ASSYPQGLGYT
TRBV18 ASSPRHGPYEQY
TRBV7-9 ASSPRSPGQGAGELF
TRBV19 ASKQPGHFDEKLF
TRBV4-2 ASSQDGQVRYEQY